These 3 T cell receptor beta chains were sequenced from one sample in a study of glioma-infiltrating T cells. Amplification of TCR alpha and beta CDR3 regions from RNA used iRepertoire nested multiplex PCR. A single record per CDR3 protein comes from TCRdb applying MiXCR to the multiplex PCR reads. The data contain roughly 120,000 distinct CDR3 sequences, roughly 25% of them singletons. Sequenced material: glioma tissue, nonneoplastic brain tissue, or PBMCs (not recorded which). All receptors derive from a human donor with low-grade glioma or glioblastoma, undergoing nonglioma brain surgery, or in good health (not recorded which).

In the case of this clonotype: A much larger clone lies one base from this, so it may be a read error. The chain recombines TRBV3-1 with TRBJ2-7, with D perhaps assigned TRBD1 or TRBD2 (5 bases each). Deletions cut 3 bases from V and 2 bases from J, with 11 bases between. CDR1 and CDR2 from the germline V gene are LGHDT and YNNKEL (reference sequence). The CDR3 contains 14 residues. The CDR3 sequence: CASSHRETAYEQYF. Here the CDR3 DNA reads TGTGCCAGCAGCCACAGGGAGACAGCCTACGAGCAGTACTTC.

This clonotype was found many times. The CDR3 spells CASSLVPENIQYF. The CDR3 bases are TGTGCCAGCAGCTTAGTCCCGGAAAACATTCAGTACTTC. The rearrangement uses TRBV7-2 and TRBJ2-4; D gene ambiguous. The V end was cut by 1 base, the J end by 5 bases, with 6 bases between. The CDR3 covers 13 residues. Germline V gene data show CDR1 as SGHTA and CDR2 as FQGNSA.

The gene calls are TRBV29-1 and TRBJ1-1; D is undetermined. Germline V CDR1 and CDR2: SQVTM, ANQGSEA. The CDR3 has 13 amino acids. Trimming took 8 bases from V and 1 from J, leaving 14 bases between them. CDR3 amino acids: CSPYNSKNTEAFF. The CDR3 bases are TGCAGCCCTTACAATAGTAAGAACACTGAAGCTTTCTTT.